This T cell receptor (beta chain) was sequenced in a study of human T cells and chemical hapten exposure. Study background: Investigators sensitized roughly 2 cm by roughly 2 cm of upper inner arm skin with 2% DPC. Minor volume differences among pooled libraries chiefly drove per-sample TCR yield variation.

TCRdb re-called the RACE reads through MiXCR, storing one row per CDR3 protein. The sample gives 95,000 to 150,000 distinct CDR3 sequences, about 10% of which show up once; around 2.5% is in the top ten. This sample's time point: patch test 3, about 24 weeks after DPC sensitization. As to treatment: therapeutic diphenylcyclopropenone sensitization with weekly scalp DPC. The starting material, unfractionated whole blood, was used for total RNA extraction. Trimming removed 5 bases at V and 1 base at J, with 5 bases between. From germline, CDR1 is SEHNR and CDR2 FQNEAQ (reference sequence). The CDR3 extends over 12 amino acids.

This TCR came from a woman aged 45-60 years with alopecia areata. Some clones in this sample may be carry-over from other donors' samples. This sample comprised whole blood, obtained in connection with sensitization to the hapten diphenylcyclopropenone (DPC). The chain employs TRBV7-9 and TRBJ1-1; no definite D call. CDR3 sequence reads: CASSLSNTEAFF. CDR3 DNA: TGTGCCAGCAGCCTATCGAACACTGAAGCTTTCTTT.